These T cell receptor beta chains were read from a single sample in a study of CD8+CD57+ T cells in acquired aplastic anemia. One entry per CDR3 protein, called by TCRdb with MiXCR from the reads. The data show approximately 190,000 distinct CDR3 sequences, around 45% seen once. The sample taken for sequencing was sorted CD4+, CD8+, or CD8+CD57+ T cells (not recorded which) from PBMCs. All receptors derive from a human donor with aplastic anemia. Both conserved end residues are part of each CDR3. The order of the fields is D gene, V gene, clone size, J gene, CDR3 DNA, CDR3 protein. A D gene is named only where the DNA matches it firmly. Size tells how often a clone was seen (once, few, many) or the class of an expanded clone, and some rows leave it out.

>TRBD1|TRBV7-9|NA|TRBJ2-3
TGTGCCGGCCGGACAGGGCAAGCAGATACGCAGTATTTT
CAGRTGQADTQYF
>TRBD1|TRBV20-1|NA|TRBJ2-3
TGCAGTGCCACTACCACAGGGGTTAGCACAGATACGCAGTATTTT
CSATTTGVSTDTQYF
>NA|TRBV2|many|TRBJ1-1
TGTGCCAGCAAAAGGGACGGGAGGGGGTGGGGGCGCAGGAACACTGAAGCTTTCTTT
CASKRDGRGWGRRNTEAFF
>NA|TRBV7-6|many|TRBJ2-7
TGTGCCAGCAGCCAGCGAGTGGGAAGCCTTTCAACCCACGAGCAGTACTTC
CASSQRVGSLSTHEQYF
>NA|TRBV25-1|few|TRBJ1-6
TGTGCCAGCAATTCACTGGATAATTCACCCCTCCACTTT
CASNSLDNSPLHF
>NA|TRBV25-1|NA|TRBJ2-5
NA
CASSQGTPGKLFFGSGTQYF
>NA|TRBV9|many|TRBJ2-1
TGTGCCAGCAGCCCCCGCCTATGGGGAGTGAACAATGAGCAGTTCTTC
CASSPRLWGVNNEQFF
>NA|TRBV9|few|TRBJ2-7
TGTGCCAGCAGCGTAGGGGGGGAGTACCCTAGCGAGCAGTACTTC
CASSVGGEYPSEQYF
>NA|TRBV2|NA|TRBJ1-6
TGTGCCAGCAGTCCTAGACAGGCTAATTCACCCCTCCACTTT
CASSPRQANSPLHF
>NA|TRBV5-1|few|TRBJ2-5
TGCGCCAGCAGCGACGGGACCGGGGTTACGGAGACCCAGTACTTC
CASSDGTGVTETQYF
>TRBD1|TRBV5-5|many|TRBJ2-1
TGTGCCAGCAGCTTGGCCCTGCGACAGGGCCACAATGAGCAGTTCTTC
CASSLALRQGHNEQFF
>TRBD2|TRBV2|NA|TRBJ2-7
TGTGCCGGAGCGGGAGGGAAGACCTACGAGCAGTACTTC
CAGAGGKTYEQYF
>NA|TRBV29-1|NA|TRBJ2-7
TGCAGCGTTGCCGGACGGGGGGCCTACGAGCGGTACTTC
CSVAGRGAYERYF
>NA|TRBV10-2|few|TRBJ1-6
TGCGCCAGCACCCATATGGGGCCAGGGTGGTCACCCCTCCACTTT
CASTHMGPGWSPLHF